This T cell receptor (beta chain) appears in the sequencing data of a study of blood T cell repertoires in COVID-19. Turning to the study itself: Sites in the United States, Italy and Spain provided acute and convalescent COVID-19 samples. Nucleic acid was either cDNA or gDNA, and it came from T cells, B-cell-depleted T cells, or PBMCs.

Original processing notes: Counts of nucleated cells, estimated from reference gene primer amplification, were obtained. Generated by immunoSEQ multiplex PCR, the TCRdb table keeps only in-frame clones and is missing some. That table gives V, J and clone size, and the DNA gave D and trimming. The sample records 150,000 to 200,000 clones, about 89% being singletons. CDR3 size: 16 residues. The trim removed 0 bases at V and 4 bases at J, leaving 6 bases unmatched. Germline V gene lookup returns CDR1 KGHSH and CDR2 LQKENI. The sequenced sample consisted of peripheral blood. The sequence was collected from a man between 65 and 79 years old with acute or convalescent COVID-19. J is TRBJ1-5 and V is TRBV18, with 7 bases aligning to TRBD1. CDR3 nucleotides: TGTGCCAGCTCACCACCGAAGCAGGGGGGAAATCAGCCCCAGCATTTT. It yields the protein CASSPPKQGGNQPQHF.